This TCR beta chain stems from a study of sequential checkpoint blockade in melanoma. The treatment here: randomized to nivolumab then ipilimumab (arm A) or the reverse (arm B). No patient had prior DNA-damaging chemotherapy. PBMC sorting kept live CD3+CD8+ cells without CD19 or CD56. Repertoires were generated with immunoSEQ multiplex PCR, while TCRdb's copy carries only in-frame clones and drops some. The sample records about 8,200 clones, around three fifths being singletons. The CDR3 loop spans 15 amino acids. V was trimmed by 5 bases and J by 4 bases, leaving 19 bases between them. Germline CDR1 SGDLS, CDR2 YYNGEE.

The source is a human donor with melanoma. This chain uses TRBV9 with TRBJ2-7; D is perhaps TRBD1 (6 bases). The starting material was CD8+ T cells sorted from blood (inferred from file names), obtained from a patient given nivolumab and ipilimumab in sequence. CDR3 DNA: TGTGCCAGCAGTCCGTGGGGGACAAACGGGTACGAGCAGTACTTC. Protein product: CASSPWGTNGYEQYF.